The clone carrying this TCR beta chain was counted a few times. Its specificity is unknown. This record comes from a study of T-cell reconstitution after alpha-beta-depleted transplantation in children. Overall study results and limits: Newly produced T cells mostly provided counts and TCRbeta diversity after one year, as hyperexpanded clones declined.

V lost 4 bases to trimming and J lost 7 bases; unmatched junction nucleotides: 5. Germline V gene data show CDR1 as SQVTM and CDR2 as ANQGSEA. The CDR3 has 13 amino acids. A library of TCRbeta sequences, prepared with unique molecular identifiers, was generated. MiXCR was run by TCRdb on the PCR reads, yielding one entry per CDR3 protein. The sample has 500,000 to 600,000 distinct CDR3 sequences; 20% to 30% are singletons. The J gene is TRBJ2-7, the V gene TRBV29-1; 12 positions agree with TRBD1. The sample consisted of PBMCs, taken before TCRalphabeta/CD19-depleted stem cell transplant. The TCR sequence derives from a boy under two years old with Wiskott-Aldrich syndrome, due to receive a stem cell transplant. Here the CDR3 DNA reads TGCAGCGTTGTAAGGGACAGGGGGCGAGAGCAGTACTTC. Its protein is CSVVRDRGREQYF.